This T cell receptor beta chain comes out of a study of beta chain features in type 1 diabetes. The entirety of the isolated RNA underwent reverse transcription, so expressed TCRB transcripts were sequenced. This table comes from immunoSEQ multiplex PCR, and its TCRdb copy is limited to in-frame clones, with some not included. The data contain 200,000 to 250,000 clones, about 26% of them singletons. Germline loops: CDR1 SEHNR, CDR2 FQNEAQ (reference sequence). The CDR3 loop spans 13 amino acids. With 5 bases removed from V and 7 bases from J, the gap between germline ends came to 14 bases. The sample consisted of central memory CD4+ T cells from blood. This chain joins TRBV7-9 and TRBJ1-1, with unresolved D. The TCR was taken from a man between 25 and 39 years old in good health. CDR3 nucleotides: TGTGCCAGCAGCCCGGGTCAGCTTTATGAAGCTTTCTTT. Translating it yields CASSPGQLYEAFF.